A single sample gave rise to the 31 T cell receptor beta chains below, sequenced in a study of identical twins. TCRdb called the 5' RACE reads again in MiXCR, with one record for every CDR3 protein. In the table there are hundreds of thousands of distinct CDR3 sequences, 15% to 20% of which are singletons. The sample was also reused in another study, on T cells expressing NK-cell markers.

The sequencing sample was made of PBMCs. The receptors were sampled from a woman aged 18 to 35 in good health.

The CDR3 here is CASRSGGSRNTEAFF. Written as DNA, the CDR3 is TGTGCCAGCAGGTCAGGGGGCTCAAGGAACACTGAAGCTTTCTTT. The genes are TRBV7-9 and TRBJ1-1, with 8 bases matching TRBD1. There are 15 residues in the CDR3. V gave up 6 bases and J gave up 1 base; unmatched junction bases: 7. Germline loops: CDR1 SEHNR, CDR2 FQNEAQ (reference sequence).

In its sample, this clonotype was seen a few times. The V gene is TRBV5-1, the J gene TRBJ2-3, with 9 bases fitting TRBD1. V lost 5 bases, J lost 3 bases, and 10 bases stayed unmatched. Germline V gene data show CDR1 as SGHRS and CDR2 as YFSETQ. This CDR3 contains 16 residues. As DNA, the CDR3 is TGCGCCAGCAGACTCTCCGGGACAGGGCTTACAGATACGCAGTATTTT. Encoded protein: CASRLSGTGLTDTQYF.

The CDR3 coding sequence is TGCAGCGTTTCAGAGCGGGGGAGAACAGATACGCAGTATTTT. Protein product: CSVSERGRTDTQYF. J is TRBJ2-3 and V is TRBV29-1, with 8 bases identical to TRBD2. Trimming removed 5 bases from V and 3 bases from J; junction bases left unmatched: 7. The CDR3 is made up of 14 amino acids. Germline V gene sequence: CDR1 SQVTM, CDR2 ANQGSEA.

A remark on this clonotype: It is unclear where the CDR3 begins or ends on the DNA, so no DNA is shown, and the CDR3 is as TCRdb lists it. This chain's CDR3 is CAWSVGTGTLEQHF. The V call is TRBV30, the J call TRBJ2-7; the DNA was not used to check the table's D call, TRBD1. The CDR3 comprises 14 residues, both ends counted. From germline, CDR1 is GTSNPN and CDR2 SVGIG (reference sequence).

This clonotype was found once. The genes are TRBV5-1 and TRBJ2-5; the match to TRBD2 covers 12 bases. J lost 7 bases, V lost 2 bases, and 9 bases had no gene match. Germline-derived CDR1 and CDR2 are SGHRS and YFSETQ. CDR3 length: 16 amino acids. The CDR3 protein is CASSFLAGGPEGTQYF. Written as DNA, the CDR3 is TGCGCCAGCAGCTTTCTAGCGGGAGGGCCGGAGGGGACCCAGTACTTC.

This clonotype showed up just a few times. The V and J genes are TRBV11-1 and TRBJ2-6, with 7 nucleotides matching TRBD1. Germline V CDR1 and CDR2: SGHAT, FQDESV (reference sequence). Trimming took 1 base from V and 0 from J; bases not matched to a gene: 6. The CDR3 is 18 residues long. The CDR3 DNA follows: TGTGCCAGCAGCTTAGGGACAGGCTTTAGCTCTGGGGCCAACGTCCTGACTTTC. Protein sequence: CASSLGTGFSSGANVLTF.

This sequence joins TRBV4-3 and TRBJ1-1, with unresolved D. V lost 1 base and J lost 6, with 9 bases in between. The CDR3 extends over 13 amino acids. Germline-derived CDR1 and CDR2 are LGHNA and YSLEER. The CDR3 coding sequence is TGCGCCAGCAGCCAAGTTCTCGGAGCTGAAGCTTTCTTT. It translates to CASSQVLGAEAFF.

This clonotype was seen only a few times. This rearrangement joins TRBV9 to TRBJ2-5, with 9 bases matching TRBD2. CDR3 length equals 16 residues. The germline CDR1 and CDR2 sequences are SGDLS and YYNGEE. J was trimmed by 5 bases and V by 4 bases; bases with no gene match: 12. The chain's CDR3 is CASSLSGSDSWETQYF. Here the CDR3 DNA reads TGTGCCAGCAGCCTTAGCGGGAGCGACTCTTGGGAGACCCAGTACTTC. Supplemented by reference TRBV9 and TRBJ2-5, the full variable domain reads DSGVTQTPKHLITATGQRVTLRCSPRSGDLSVYWYQQSLDQGLQFLIQYYNGEERAKGNILERFSAQQFPDLHSELNLSSLELGDSALYFCASSLSGSDSWETQYFGPGTRLLVL.

Points on this clonotype: At one end, the junction sequence differs from germline, possibly due to a read error. The chain carries TRBV7-2 and TRBJ2-7; D is ambiguous. CDR3 length: 16 residues. In germline, CDR1 is SGHTA, CDR2 FQGNSA. As DNA, the CDR3 is TGTGCCAGCAGCGTAGAGGTGGGTCACCCTTCCTCCGAGCAGTACTTC. Translating gives CASSVEVGHPSSEQYF.

The chain carries TRBV11-3 and TRBJ2-1, with a possible D match to TRBD2 (6 bases). This CDR3 is 14 amino acids long. Germline V gene data show CDR1 as SGHNT and CDR2 as YENEEA. The V and J ends lost 5 bases and 5 bases respectively, with 13 bases between them. The CDR3 sequence is CASSSGGAHNEQFF. The DNA for the CDR3 is TGTGCCAGCAGCAGTGGAGGGGCCCACAATGAGCAGTTCTTC. The whole variable domain, filled in from reference TRBV11-3 and TRBJ2-1, reads EAGVVQSPRYKIIEKKQPVAFWCNPISGHNTLYWYLQNLGQGPELLIRYENEEAVDDSQLPKDRFSAERLKGVDSTLKIQPAELGDSAVYLCASSSGGAHNEQFFGPGTRLTVL.

This clonotype has ten or more counts. The chain couples TRBV7-6 to TRBJ2-7; D possibly corresponds to TRBD2 (5 bases). The CDR3 runs 15 residues. Germline V gene sequence: CDR1 SGHVS, CDR2 FNYEAQ. V was cut by 4 bases and J by 0 bases, with 13 bases left in between. The CDR3 sequence: CASSSPAESSYEQYF. The CDR3 nucleotides are TGTGCCAGCAGCTCTCCAGCGGAAAGCTCCTACGAGCAGTACTTC.

With respect to this clonotype: An end of the junction differs from the germline gene, which may be a read error. The CDR3 loop reads CSASEGPYNELFF. As DNA, the CDR3 is TGCAGTGCGTCCGAGGGGCCCTACAATGAGCTGTTCTTC. The gene calls are TRBV20-1 and TRBJ2-1, with D possibly called TRBD1 or TRBD2 (5 bases each). From germline, CDR1 is DFQATT and CDR2 SNEGSKA (reference sequence). This CDR3 has 13 amino acids.

This clonotype has a handful of counts. The chain couples TRBV7-9 to TRBJ1-1; 10 positions match TRBD1. Germline trimming cut 6 bases from V and 0 bases from J; bases unmatched to any gene: 7. Germline lookup yields CDR1 SEHNR and CDR2 FQNEAQ (reference sequence). The CDR3 is 16 amino acids. The CDR3 loop is CASRPRTGGVNTEAFF. The CDR3 region has the DNA TGTGCCAGCAGACCTCGGACAGGGGGAGTGAACACTGAAGCTTTCTTT. Full variable domain (outside the CDR3, taken from reference TRBV7-9 and TRBJ1-1): DTGVSQNPRHKITKRGQNVTFRCDPISEHNRLYWYRQTLGQGPEFLTYFQNEAQLEKSRLLSDRFSAERPKGSFSTLEIQRTEQGDSAMYLCASRPRTGGVNTEAFFGQGTRLTVV.

This sequence joins TRBV20-1 and TRBJ2-4; D may match TRBD1 or TRBD2 (5 bases each). Between the trimmed V and J ends, which lost 5 bases and 0 bases, there was a span of 14 bases. Per the germline V gene, CDR1 is DFQATT and CDR2 is SNEGSKA (reference sequence). The CDR3 is 15 amino acids. CDR3 sequence: CSAENSGTAKNIQYF. CDR3 nucleotides: TGCAGTGCTGAGAACTCCGGGACAGCCAAAAACATTCAGTACTTC.

The chain couples TRBV5-6 to TRBJ2-1; a weak D match, TRBD2 (5 bases). Trimming took off 2 bases at V and 4 bases at J, with 13 bases between the two ends. Per germline, CDR1 SGHDT and CDR2 YYEEEE. The CDR3 is 15 amino acids. DNA for the CDR3: TGTGCCAGCAGCTTTAAGACTACGAATTACAATGAGCAGTTCTTC. It translates to CASSFKTTNYNEQFF.

The rearrangement joins TRBV5-1 to TRBJ2-7, with TRBD2 matching 9 bases. CDR1 is SGHRS and CDR2 is YFSETQ in the germline V gene. The V gene end was trimmed by 4 bases and the J gene end by 4 bases; junction bases not matched to a gene: 12. The CDR3 totals 16 residues. CDR3 sequence reads: CASSAGLAGKPYEQYF. CDR3 DNA: TGCGCCAGCAGCGCGGGACTAGCCGGGAAACCGTACGAGCAGTACTTC. Variable domain in full (rest from reference TRBV5-1 and TRBJ2-7): KAGVTQTPRYLIKTRGQQVTLSCSPISGHRSVSWYQQTPGQGLQFLFEYFSETQRNKGNFPGRFSGRQFSNSRSEMNVSTLELGDSALYLCASSAGLAGKPYEQYFGPGTRLTVT.

There are a few counts of this clonotype. The chain recombines TRBV6-1 with TRBJ1-5, with D maybe TRBD1 (5 bases). The CDR3 is 15 residues long. Germline V gene sequence: CDR1 MNHNS, CDR2 SASEGT. V was cut by 7 bases and J by 5 bases, with 18 bases left in between. The CDR3 bases are TGTGCCAGCACCCTTAGAGGGGATGAGGATCAGCCCCAGCATTTT. Translated: CASTLRGDEDQPQHF.

The chain recombines TRBV5-4 with TRBJ1-6; D call uncertain. This CDR3 has 14 residues. Trimming cost V 2 bases and J 6 bases, with 9 bases left between them. Germline-derived CDR1 and CDR2 are SGHNT and YYREEE (reference sequence). CDR3 protein: CASSLRALNSPLHF. The CDR3 DNA reads TGTGCCAGCAGCTTAAGGGCCCTTAATTCACCCCTCCACTTT.

The chain combines TRBV12-3 or TRBV12-4 with TRBJ1-1; D might be TRBD1 (5 bases). Trimming removed 5 bases at V and 5 bases at J, with 12 bases between. This CDR3 is built from 13 residues. The CDR3 coding sequence is TGTGCCAGCAGTATGGGACGGGGGACTGAAGCTTTCTTT. This translates into CASSMGRGTEAFF.

This clonotype was seen only a few times. V usage is TRBV20-1 and J usage is TRBJ2-2; TRBD2 matches at 13 bases. The V gene's germline CDR1 is DFQATT and CDR2 SNEGSKA (reference sequence). This CDR3 has 17 amino acids. Unmatched junction bases numbered 5, after V lost 0 bases and J lost 4 bases. The CDR3: CSARDQTSGGVTGELFF. The CDR3 DNA follows: TGCAGTGCTAGAGATCAAACTAGCGGGGGGGTCACCGGGGAGCTGTTTTTT.

This clonotype was found a few times. The rearrangement links TRBV7-9 to TRBJ2-1, with D perhaps matching TRBD1 (6 bases). This CDR3 comprises 12 residues. Germline loops: CDR1 SEHNR, CDR2 FQNEAQ (reference sequence). Trimming took 5 bases from V and 8 from J, leaving 10 bases between them. DNA of the CDR3: TGTGCCAGCAGCGAGGGGGTACATGAGCAGTTCTTC. Translation: CASSEGVHEQFF.

This clonotype was seen repeatedly, ten times or more. This rearrangement joins TRBV29-1 to TRBJ2-1; the match to TRBD2 covers 7 bases. Germline CDR1 and CDR2: SQVTM and ANQGSEA. The junction had 10 bases not matched to a gene; V was cut back by 4 bases and J by 4 bases. The CDR3 extends over 15 amino acids. CDR3 sequence reads: CSVAVRLAVYNEQFF. For the CDR3, the DNA is TGCAGCGTTGCGGTCCGTCTAGCGGTGTACAATGAGCAGTTCTTC.

This clonotype was seen only once. The chain employs TRBV12-3 or TRBV12-4 and TRBJ2-1; 9 bases map to TRBD1. After removal of 5 bases from V and 5 bases from J, the junction contained 10 bases not matched to a gene. The CDR3 covers 16 residues. The CDR3, as DNA: TGTGCCAGCAGTATACTGGGACAGGGTTTGAACAATGAGCAGTTCTTC. Protein: CASSILGQGLNNEQFF.

The V and J genes are TRBV20-1 and TRBJ2-3; 14 bases are a match to TRBD2. With V trimmed by 6 bases and J by 7 bases, 6 bases remained unmatched. This CDR3 spans 14 amino acids. Per germline, CDR1 DFQATT and CDR2 SNEGSKA (reference sequence). CDR3 sequence (DNA): TGCAGTGCAGACCGGACTAGCGGGAGGAATACGCAGTATTTT. It encodes CSADRTSGRNTQYF.

There are a few counts of this clonotype. The genes are TRBV6-1 and TRBJ1-5; tentative D call: TRBD1 (5 bases). Germline V CDR1 and CDR2: MNHNS, SASEGT. Deletions cut 6 bases from V and 0 bases from J, with 12 bases between. This CDR3 is 15 amino acids long. The CDR3 nucleotides read TGTGCCAGCAGATCCGGGACGGCTAGCAATCAGCCCCAGCATTTT. Translation gives CASRSGTASNQPQHF.

The CDR3 DNA reads TGTGCCGGGGGGGGAGTAGAGACCGGGGAGCTGTTTTTT. It encodes CAGGGVETGELFF. V usage is TRBV25-1 and J usage is TRBJ2-2; 7 bases align to TRBD2. The germline gives CDR1 MGHDK, CDR2 SYGVNS. This CDR3 region has 13 residues. V shed 11 bases, J shed 5 bases, and the junction held 8 bases outside the gene matches.

The chain recombines TRBV27 with TRBJ2-3; D may correspond to TRBD1 or TRBD2 (5 bases each). Germline values: CDR1 MNHEY, CDR2 SMNVEV (reference sequence). The CDR3 has 15 residues. Trimming removed 4 bases from V and 0 bases from J, with 11 bases in between. CDR3 residues: CASSSPWGSTDTQYF. For the CDR3, the DNA is TGTGCCAGCAGTTCCCCCTGGGGGAGCACAGATACGCAGTATTTT.

This chain joins TRBV29-1 and TRBJ2-1, with 8 bases lining up with TRBD2. This CDR3 region has 18 residues. Germline V CDR1 and CDR2: SQVTM, ANQGSEA. The junction had 22 bases not matched to a gene; V was cut back by 7 bases and J by 5 bases. CDR3 protein: CSALTGPLRAGAHNEQFF. In DNA, the CDR3 is TGCAGCGCATTAACAGGTCCCCTAAGAGCGGGAGCCCACAATGAGCAGTTCTTC.

This clonotype was found a few times. The CDR3 loop reads CASSSALGGTGGSSPLHF. In DNA, the CDR3 is TGTGCCAGCAGCTCCGCCCTCGGTGGGACAGGGGGCAGTTCACCCCTCCACTTT. This chain uses TRBV11-1 with TRBJ1-6; 12 bases agree with TRBD1. With V trimmed by 4 bases and J by 9 bases, 13 bases remained unmatched. The CDR3 is made up of 18 amino acids. Germline-derived CDR1 and CDR2 are SGHAT and FQDESV (reference sequence). The full variable domain, in which reference TRBV11-1 and TRBJ1-6 provide the parts outside the CDR3, is EAEVAQSPRYKITEKSQAVAFWCDPISGHATLYWYRQILGQGPELLVQFQDESVVDDSQLPKDRFSAERLKGVDSTLKIQPAELGDSAMYLCASSSALGGTGGSSPLHFGNGTRLTVT.

This clonotype was detected a few times. The chain employs TRBV25-1 and TRBJ2-7; the D gene is possibly TRBD2 (6 bases). This CDR3 has 13 amino acids. Germline V lookup: CDR1 MGHDK, CDR2 SYGVNS. V gave up 3 bases and J gave up 6 bases, with 12 bases separating them. The CDR3 is CASSDLGRSEQYF. DNA of the CDR3: TGTGCCAGCAGTGACCTAGGGAGGAGCGAGCAGTACTTC.

V usage is TRBV7-2 and J usage is TRBJ2-1; no clear D gene. V was shortened by 1 base and J by 13 bases, with 20 bases between the two germline ends. There are 15 residues in the CDR3. Germline assignment: CDR1 SGHTA and CDR2 FQGNSA. CDR3 in amino acids: CASSLGGALSAFQFF. CDR3 coding DNA: TGTGCCAGCAGCTTAGGGGGTGCCCTGTCGGCTTTTCAGTTCTTC.